The T cell receptor beta chain under discussion was sequenced for a study of blood T cell repertoires in COVID-19. At the level of the study: Some COVID-19 samples were acute and others convalescent; all came from the United States, Italy and Spain. PBMCs, B-cell-depleted T cells, or T cells were the source of the cDNA or gDNA that made up the material.

Germline V gene sequence: CDR1 MNHEY, CDR2 SVGEGT. With 0 bases removed from V and 0 bases from J, the gap between germline ends came to 12 bases. The CDR3 runs 17 residues. In the original analysis: By means of reference gene primer amplification, nucleated cell counts were estimated. Sequencing used immunoSEQ multiplex PCR; TCRdb keeps in-frame clones, though not all of them. V and J calls and clone size are copied from that table; D and trimming were computed from the DNA. The sample carries roughly 230,000 clones, 65% to 90% recorded once. The sequence was collected from a man aged 50-59 years with COVID-19, enrolled during active disease. Specimen: peripheral blood. This chain joins TRBV6-2 or TRBV6-3 and TRBJ2-1; D unclear. The CDR3 protein is CASSYSAGKSSYNEQFF. CDR3 sequence (DNA): TGTGCCAGCAGTTACTCGGCAGGTAAGAGCTCCTACAATGAGCAGTTCTTC.